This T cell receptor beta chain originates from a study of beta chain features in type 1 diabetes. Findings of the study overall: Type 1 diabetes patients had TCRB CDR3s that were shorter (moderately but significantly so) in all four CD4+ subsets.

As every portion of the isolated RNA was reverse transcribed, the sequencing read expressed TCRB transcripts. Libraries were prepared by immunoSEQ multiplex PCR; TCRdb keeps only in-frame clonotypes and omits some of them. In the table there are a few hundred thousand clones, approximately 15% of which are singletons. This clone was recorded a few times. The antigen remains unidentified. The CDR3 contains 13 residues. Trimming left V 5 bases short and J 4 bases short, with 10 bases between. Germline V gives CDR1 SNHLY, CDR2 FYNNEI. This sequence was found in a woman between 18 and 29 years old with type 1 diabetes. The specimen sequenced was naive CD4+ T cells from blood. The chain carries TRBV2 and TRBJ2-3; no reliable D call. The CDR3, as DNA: TGTGCCAGCAGTCCACCGCTAGCAGATACGCAGTATTTT. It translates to CASSPPLADTQYF.